There are a few counts of the clone carrying this T cell receptor (beta chain). This sample stems from a study of response to subunit inactivated influenza vaccine. Germline CDR1 and CDR2: SGHVS and FNYEAQ. The V end was cut by 6 bases, the J end by 5 bases, with 14 bases between. CDR3 length: 14 residues. TCRdb re-analysed the RT-PCR reads in MiXCR, keeping a single row per CDR3 protein. This sample has approximately 500,000 distinct CDR3 sequences; 13% occur once, and the top ten carry roughly 14%. This chain links TRBV7-6 with TRBJ2-1; perhaps TRBD2 as D (6 bases). The receptor was derived from a man aged 50 to 60 who received an inactivated influenza vaccine. The specimen was PBMCs from blood, collected about 40 days after vaccination. The CDR3 here is CASSWGRTNNEQFF. The CDR3 DNA follows: TGTGCCAGCAGTTGGGGACGGACTAACAATGAGCAGTTCTTC.